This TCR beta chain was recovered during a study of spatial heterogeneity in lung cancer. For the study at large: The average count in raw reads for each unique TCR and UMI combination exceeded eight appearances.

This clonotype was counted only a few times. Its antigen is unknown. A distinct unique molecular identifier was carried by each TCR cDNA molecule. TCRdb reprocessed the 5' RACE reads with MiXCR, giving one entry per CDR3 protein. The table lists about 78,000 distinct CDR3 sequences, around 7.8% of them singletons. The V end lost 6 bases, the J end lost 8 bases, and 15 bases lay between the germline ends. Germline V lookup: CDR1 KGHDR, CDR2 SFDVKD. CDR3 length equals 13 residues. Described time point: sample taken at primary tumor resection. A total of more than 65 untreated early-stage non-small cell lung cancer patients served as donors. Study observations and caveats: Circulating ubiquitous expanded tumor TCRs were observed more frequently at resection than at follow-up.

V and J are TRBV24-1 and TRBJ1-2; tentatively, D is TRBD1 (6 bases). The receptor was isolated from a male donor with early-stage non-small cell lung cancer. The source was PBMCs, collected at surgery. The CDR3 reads CATSRGGLEGYTF. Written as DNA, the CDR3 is TGTGCCACCAGTCGTGGGGGCCTAGAGGGCTACACCTTC.